The T cell receptor (beta chain) under discussion was sequenced for a study of early T cells in non-severe SARS-CoV-2 infection (dated by TCRdb to the early 2020s). A note on the overall study: Bulk RNA from unsorted whole blood was used for TCR sequencing, so alpha and beta chains could not be paired. Findings and caveats that apply to the study as a whole: Matching against VDJdb was skewed toward anti-spike CD8 responses, likely underestimated virus-specific expansions, and missed private and CD4 specificities.

From the cysteine through the phenylalanine, the CDR3 covers 14 amino acids. The DNA shown is the 42-base CDR3, in frame from base 1. Trimming at the junction amounts to 5 bases on V and 4 bases on J, and the germline ends lie 12 bases apart. According to the germline V gene (reference sequence), CDR1 reads SEHNR and CDR2 reads FQNEAQ. Libraries were built with 5' RACE. Data came from a NextSeq 500. In the TCR library protocol, unique molecular identifiers were attached to individual cDNA molecules to correct for PCR bias and sequencing error. Both TCR alpha and beta chains were sequenced, and tight co-correlation was observed between alpha and beta sequence abundances in each sample. The paper's data handling went like this. Decombinator V4 was used to annotate TCR sequences for V gene, J gene and CDR3. Expanded TCRs were defined as changing significantly between any two time points under a Poisson model with p below 0.0001. TCR abundances were normalised to the total number of TCRs sequenced per sample and expressed as counts per million. MAIT TCRs were defined by TRAV1-2 paired with TRAJ12, TRAJ20 or TRAJ33, and iNKT TCRs by TRAV10 paired with TRAJ18. A search of VDJdb, accessed on 1 November 2021, was run for TCRs annotated to CMV, EBV and SARS-CoV-2, with TCRs annotated for multiple antigens excluded. Clones were called with MiXCR by TCRdb after fastp trimmed the public reads at Q25, and only in-frame beta chains were retained. Rows are combined by CDR3 protein, so each entry shows the most common genes and DNA. The V and J calls come from TCRdb's annotation, not from the publication. The sample yields 66,000 or so distinct CDR3 sequences; 13% were counted once. The ten largest clones represent roughly 8.7% of the sample.

Set within a cohort of healthcare workers in London, UK, this nested case-control study involved weekly PCR testing of nasopharyngeal swabs along with blood sampling. Healthcare workers were recruited during the week of the UK lockdown, between 23 and 31 March 2020, and followed weekly for up to 16 weeks. Notes on this clonotype: What this receptor recognizes is not known. Base qualities are not at hand, and no much larger clone is one base apart.

The clonotype originates from an adult who was a healthcare worker with PCR-confirmed SARS-CoV-2 infection or an uninfected control (not recorded which). Sequenced: whole blood. This receptor chain uses TRBV7-9 and TRBJ1-5, with no D gene named confidently. CDR3 sequence: CASSQELWNQPQHF. The sequenced DNA: TGTGCCAGCAGCCAAGAGCTTTGGAATCAGCCCCAGCATTTT.